Sequencing of this T cell receptor (beta chain) was carried out in a study of identical twins. Template switching created a universal primer site, and the cDNA included unique molecular identifiers. TCRdb recomputed calls from the 5' RACE reads with MiXCR, one row per CDR3 protein. The repertoire holds about 200,000 distinct CDR3 sequences, 6% to 9% seen once, with 1.5% to 2.5% in the top ten. CDR3 length: 16 residues. The junction had 9 bases not matched to a gene; V was cut back by 5 bases and J by 5 bases. Germline V gene lookup returns CDR1 SEHNR and CDR2 FQNEAQ (reference sequence). As concerns this clonotype: Its antigen is as yet unknown.

Overall study results and limits: In drawing conclusions, the study used cross-sectional statistical analysis and did not follow the same donors. Invariant cells of the MAIT and iNKT types might have partly distorted the zero-insertion analyses.

The same specimen was also included in a second study, on yellow fever vaccine responses in identical twins. As that report states: Each twin's T cell response to the vaccine was reported to look partly convergent and partly personalized.

This chain uses TRBV7-9 with TRBJ2-3, with TRBD2 matching over 11 bases. This clonotype was sampled from a woman under 30 in good health. The sample consisted of memory (CD45RO+) T cells sorted from blood. For the CDR3, the DNA is TGTGCCAGCAGCCCATATAGCGGGAGGGCCGGAGATACGCAGTATTTT. Its protein product is CASSPYSGRAGDTQYF.